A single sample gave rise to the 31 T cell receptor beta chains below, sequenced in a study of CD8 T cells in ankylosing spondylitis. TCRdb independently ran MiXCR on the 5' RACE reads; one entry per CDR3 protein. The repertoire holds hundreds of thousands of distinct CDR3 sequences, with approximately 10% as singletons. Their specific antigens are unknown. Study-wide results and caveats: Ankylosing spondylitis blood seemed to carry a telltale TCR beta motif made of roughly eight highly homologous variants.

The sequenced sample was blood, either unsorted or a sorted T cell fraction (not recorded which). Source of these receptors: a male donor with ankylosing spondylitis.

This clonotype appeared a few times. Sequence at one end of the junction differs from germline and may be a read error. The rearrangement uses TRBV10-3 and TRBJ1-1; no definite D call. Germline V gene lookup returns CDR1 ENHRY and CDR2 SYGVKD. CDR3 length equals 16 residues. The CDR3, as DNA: TGTGCCATCAGTGAGTCAAGGGCGGGTATGAACACTGAACCTTTCTTT. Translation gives CAISESRAGMNTEPFF.

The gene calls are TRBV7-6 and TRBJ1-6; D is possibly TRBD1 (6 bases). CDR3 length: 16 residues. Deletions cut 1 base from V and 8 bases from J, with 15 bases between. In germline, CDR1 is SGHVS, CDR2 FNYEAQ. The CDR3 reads CASSLEIGGRDSPLHF. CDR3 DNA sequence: TGTGCCAGCAGCTTAGAGATAGGGGGTCGAGATTCACCCCTCCACTTT.

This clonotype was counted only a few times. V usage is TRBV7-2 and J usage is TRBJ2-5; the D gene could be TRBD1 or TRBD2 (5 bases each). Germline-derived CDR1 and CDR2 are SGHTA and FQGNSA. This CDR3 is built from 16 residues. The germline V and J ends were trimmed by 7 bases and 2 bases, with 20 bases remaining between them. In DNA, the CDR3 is TGTGCCAGCACCGGGGACCTTTCGCGGACACAAGAGACCCAGTACTTC. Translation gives CASTGDLSRTQETQYF.

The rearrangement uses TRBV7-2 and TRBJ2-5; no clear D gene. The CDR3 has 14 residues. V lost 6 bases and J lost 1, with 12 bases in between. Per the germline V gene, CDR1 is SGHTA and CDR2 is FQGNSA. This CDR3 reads CASRSLTPQETQYF. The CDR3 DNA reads TGTGCCAGCAGATCCCTCACTCCCCAAGAGACCCAGTACTTC.

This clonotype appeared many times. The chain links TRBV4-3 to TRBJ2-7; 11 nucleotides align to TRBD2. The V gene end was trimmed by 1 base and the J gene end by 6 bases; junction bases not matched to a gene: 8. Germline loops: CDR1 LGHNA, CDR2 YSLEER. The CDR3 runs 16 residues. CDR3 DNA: TGCGCCAGCAGCCAAGGACTAGCGGGACCATCCGGCGAGCAGTACTTC. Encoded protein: CASSQGLAGPSGEQYF.

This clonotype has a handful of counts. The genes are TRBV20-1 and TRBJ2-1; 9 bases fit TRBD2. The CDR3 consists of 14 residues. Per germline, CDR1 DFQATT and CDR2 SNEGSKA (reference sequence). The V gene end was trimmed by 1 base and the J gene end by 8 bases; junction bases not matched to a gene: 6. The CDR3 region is CSARAASGTDEQFF. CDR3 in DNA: TGCAGTGCTAGAGCGGCTAGCGGGACGGATGAGCAGTTCTTC.

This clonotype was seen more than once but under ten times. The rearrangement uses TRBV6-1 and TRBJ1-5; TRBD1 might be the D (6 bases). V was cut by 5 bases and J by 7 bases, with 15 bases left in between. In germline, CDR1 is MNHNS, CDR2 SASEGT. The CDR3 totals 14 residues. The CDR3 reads CASSTQGREQPQHF. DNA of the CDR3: TGTGCCAGCAGTACACAGGGAAGGGAACAGCCCCAGCATTTT.

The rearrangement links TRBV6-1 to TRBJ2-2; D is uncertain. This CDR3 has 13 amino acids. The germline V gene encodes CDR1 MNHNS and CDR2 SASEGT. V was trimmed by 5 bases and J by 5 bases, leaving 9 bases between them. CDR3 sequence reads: CASSRPRTGELFF. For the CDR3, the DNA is TGTGCCAGCAGTCGACCGCGTACCGGGGAGCTGTTTTTT.

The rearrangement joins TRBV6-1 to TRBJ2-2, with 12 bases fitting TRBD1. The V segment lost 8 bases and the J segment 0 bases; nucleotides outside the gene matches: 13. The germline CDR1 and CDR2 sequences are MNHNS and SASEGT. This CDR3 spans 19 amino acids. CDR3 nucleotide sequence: TGTGCCAGCCTTCCAGGGGACAGGGGGCATCTTACGAACACCGGGGAGCTGTTTTTT. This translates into CASLPGDRGHLTNTGELFF.

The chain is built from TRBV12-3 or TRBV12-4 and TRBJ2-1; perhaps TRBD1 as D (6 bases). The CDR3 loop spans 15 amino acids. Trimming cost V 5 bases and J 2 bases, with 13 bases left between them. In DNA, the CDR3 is TGTGCCAGCAGTCTCCGGGACATGGCCTACAATGAGCAGTTCTTC. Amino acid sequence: CASSLRDMAYNEQFF.

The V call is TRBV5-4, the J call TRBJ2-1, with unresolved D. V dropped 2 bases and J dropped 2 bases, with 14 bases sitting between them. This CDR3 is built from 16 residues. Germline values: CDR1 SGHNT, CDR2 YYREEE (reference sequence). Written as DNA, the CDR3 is TGTGCCAGCAGCTTAGGTGACCTAAACACCTACAATGAGCAGTTCTTC. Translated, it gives CASSLGDLNTYNEQFF. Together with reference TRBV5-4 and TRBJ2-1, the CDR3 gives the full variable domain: ETGVTQSPTHLIKTRGQQVTLRCSSQSGHNTVSWYQQALGQGPQFIFQYYREEENGRGNFPPRFSGLQFPNYSSELNVNALELDDSALYLCASSLGDLNTYNEQFFGPGTRLTVL.

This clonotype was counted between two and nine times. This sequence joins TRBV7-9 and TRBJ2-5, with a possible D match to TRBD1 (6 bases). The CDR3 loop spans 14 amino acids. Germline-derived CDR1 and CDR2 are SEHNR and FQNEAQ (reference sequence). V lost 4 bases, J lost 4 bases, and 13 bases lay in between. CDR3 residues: CASSSQDSRETQYF. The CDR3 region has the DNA TGTGCCAGCAGCTCCCAGGACAGTAGAGAGACCCAGTACTTC.

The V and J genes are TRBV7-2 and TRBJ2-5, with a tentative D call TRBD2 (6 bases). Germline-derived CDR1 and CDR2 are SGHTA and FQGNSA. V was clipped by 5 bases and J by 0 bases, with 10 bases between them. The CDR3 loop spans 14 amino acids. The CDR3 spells CASSRRGNQETQYF. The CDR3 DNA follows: TGTGCCAGCAGCCGCCGCGGGAACCAAGAGACCCAGTACTTC.

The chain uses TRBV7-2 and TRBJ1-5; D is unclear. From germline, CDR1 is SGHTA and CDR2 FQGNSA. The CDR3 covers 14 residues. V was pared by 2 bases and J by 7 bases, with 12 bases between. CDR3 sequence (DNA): TGTGCCAGCAGCTTAAGGCCAGACGCCCAGCCCCAGCATTTT. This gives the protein CASSLRPDAQPQHF.

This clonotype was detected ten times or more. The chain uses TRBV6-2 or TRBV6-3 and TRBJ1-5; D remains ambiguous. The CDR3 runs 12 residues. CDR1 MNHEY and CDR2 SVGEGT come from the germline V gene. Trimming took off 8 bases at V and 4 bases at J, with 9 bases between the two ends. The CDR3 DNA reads TGTGCCAGCTCCAACTGGAATCAGCCCCAGCATTTT. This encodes CASSNWNQPQHF.

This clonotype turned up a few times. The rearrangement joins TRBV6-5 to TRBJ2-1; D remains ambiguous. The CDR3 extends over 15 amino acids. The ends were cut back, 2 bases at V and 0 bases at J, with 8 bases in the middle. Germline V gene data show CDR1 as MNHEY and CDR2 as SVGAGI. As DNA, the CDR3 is TGTGCCAGCAGTTACGACCACTACTCCTACAATGAGCAGTTCTTC. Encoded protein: CASSYDHYSYNEQFF.

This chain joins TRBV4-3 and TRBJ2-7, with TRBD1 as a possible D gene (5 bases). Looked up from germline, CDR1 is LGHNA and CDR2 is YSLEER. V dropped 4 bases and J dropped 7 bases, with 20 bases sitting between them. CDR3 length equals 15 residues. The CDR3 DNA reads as TGCGCCAGCAGCCGCTCCCCAGGGCGACCCCAGGAGCAGTACTTC. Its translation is CASSRSPGRPQEQYF.

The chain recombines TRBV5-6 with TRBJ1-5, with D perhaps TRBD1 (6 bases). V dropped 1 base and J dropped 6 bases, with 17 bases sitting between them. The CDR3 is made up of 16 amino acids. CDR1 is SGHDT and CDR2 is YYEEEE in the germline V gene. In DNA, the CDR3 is TGTGCCAGCAGCTTGTCGGGGATGGGGGACATTCAGCCCCAGCATTTT. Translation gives CASSLSGMGDIQPQHF.

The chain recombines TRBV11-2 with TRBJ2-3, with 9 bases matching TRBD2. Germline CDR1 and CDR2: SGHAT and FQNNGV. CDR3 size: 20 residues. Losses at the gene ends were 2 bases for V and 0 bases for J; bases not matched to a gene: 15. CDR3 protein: CASSLLYLQGLAYSTDTQYF. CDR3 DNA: TGTGCCAGCAGCTTACTATATTTACAAGGACTAGCGTATAGCACAGATACGCAGTATTTT.

CDR3 loop: CASSLYRMTEAFF. CDR3 coding DNA: TGTGCCAGCAGCTTGTACAGGATGACTGAAGCTTTCTTT. The rearrangement links TRBV5-5 to TRBJ1-1; TRBD1 might be the D (5 bases). Trimming cost V 1 base and J 5 bases, with 9 bases left between them. CDR3 length equals 13 residues. Germline-derived CDR1 and CDR2 are SGHKS and YYEKEE (reference sequence). Variable domain in full (rest from reference TRBV5-5 and TRBJ1-1): DAGVTQSPTHLIKTRGQQVTLRCSPISGHKSVSWYQQVLGQGPQFIFQYYEKEERGRGNFPDRFSARQFPNYSSELNVNALLLGDSALYLCASSLYRMTEAFFGQGTRLTVV.

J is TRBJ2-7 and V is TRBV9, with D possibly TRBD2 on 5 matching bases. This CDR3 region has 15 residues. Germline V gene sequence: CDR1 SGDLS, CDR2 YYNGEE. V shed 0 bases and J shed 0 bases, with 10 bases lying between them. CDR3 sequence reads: CASSVGRLSSYEQYF. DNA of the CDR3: TGTGCCAGCAGCGTAGGGAGGTTAAGCTCCTACGAGCAGTACTTC.

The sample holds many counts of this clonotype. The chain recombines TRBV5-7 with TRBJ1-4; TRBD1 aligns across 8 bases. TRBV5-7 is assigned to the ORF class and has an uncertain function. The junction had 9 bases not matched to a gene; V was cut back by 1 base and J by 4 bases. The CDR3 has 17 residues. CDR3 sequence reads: CASSLQGTGVNNEKLFF. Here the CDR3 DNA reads TGTGCCAGCAGCTTGCAAGGGACAGGAGTCAATAATGAAAAACTGTTTTTT.

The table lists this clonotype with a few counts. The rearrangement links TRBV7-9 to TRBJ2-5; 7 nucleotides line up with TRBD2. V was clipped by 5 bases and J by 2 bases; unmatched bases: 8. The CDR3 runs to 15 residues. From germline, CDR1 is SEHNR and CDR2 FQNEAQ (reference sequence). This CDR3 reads CASSRGTGGQETQYF. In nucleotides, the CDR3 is TGTGCCAGCAGCCGAGGCACGGGAGGTCAAGAGACCCAGTACTTC.

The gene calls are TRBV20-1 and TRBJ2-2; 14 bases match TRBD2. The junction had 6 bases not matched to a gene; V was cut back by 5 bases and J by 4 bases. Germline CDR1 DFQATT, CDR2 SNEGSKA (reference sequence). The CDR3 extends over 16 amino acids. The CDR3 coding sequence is TGCAGTGCTCCCGGACTAGCGGGAGGTAGCACCGGGGAGCTGTTTTTT. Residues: CSAPGLAGGSTGELFF.

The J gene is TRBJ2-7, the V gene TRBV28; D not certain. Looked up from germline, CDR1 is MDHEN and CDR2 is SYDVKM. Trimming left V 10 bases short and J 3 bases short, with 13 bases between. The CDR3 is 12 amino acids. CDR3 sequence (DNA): TGTGCCACCCGTGGAGTCGACTACGAGCAGTACTTC. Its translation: CATRGVDYEQYF.

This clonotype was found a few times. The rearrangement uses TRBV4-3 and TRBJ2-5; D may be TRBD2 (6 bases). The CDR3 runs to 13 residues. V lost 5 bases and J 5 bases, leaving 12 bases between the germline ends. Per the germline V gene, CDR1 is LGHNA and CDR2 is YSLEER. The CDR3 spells CASSKLARETQYF. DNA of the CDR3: TGCGCCAGCAGCAAGCTAGCGCGGGAGACCCAGTACTTC.

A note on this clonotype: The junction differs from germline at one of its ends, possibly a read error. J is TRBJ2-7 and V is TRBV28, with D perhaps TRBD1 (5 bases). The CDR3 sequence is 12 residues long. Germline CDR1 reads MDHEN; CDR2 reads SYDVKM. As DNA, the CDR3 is TGCGTGACAGCCAGGAGCTCCTACGAGCAGTACTTC. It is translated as CVTARSSYEQYF.

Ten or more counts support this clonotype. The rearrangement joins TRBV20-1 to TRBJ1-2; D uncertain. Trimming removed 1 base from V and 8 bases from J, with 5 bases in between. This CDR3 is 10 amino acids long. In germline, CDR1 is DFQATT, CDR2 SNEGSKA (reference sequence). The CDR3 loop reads CSARGRGYTF. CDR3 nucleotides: TGCAGTGCTAGAGGGCGCGGCTACACCTTC.

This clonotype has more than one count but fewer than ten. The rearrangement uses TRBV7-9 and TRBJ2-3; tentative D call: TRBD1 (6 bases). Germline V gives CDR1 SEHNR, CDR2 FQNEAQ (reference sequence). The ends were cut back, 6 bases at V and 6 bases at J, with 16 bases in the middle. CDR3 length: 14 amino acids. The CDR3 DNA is TGTGCCAGCAGTTGGGACAACGTGGGTGATACGCAGTATTTT. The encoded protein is CASSWDNVGDTQYF. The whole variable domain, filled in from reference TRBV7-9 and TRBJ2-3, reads DTGVSQNPRHKITKRGQNVTFRCDPISEHNRLYWYRQTLGQGPEFLTYFQNEAQLEKSRLLSDRFSAERPKGSFSTLEIQRTEQGDSAMYLCASSWDNVGDTQYFGPGTRLTVL.

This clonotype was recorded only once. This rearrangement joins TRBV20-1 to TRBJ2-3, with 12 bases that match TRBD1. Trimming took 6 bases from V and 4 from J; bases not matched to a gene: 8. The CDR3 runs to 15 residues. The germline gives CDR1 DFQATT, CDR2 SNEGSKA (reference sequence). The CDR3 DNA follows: TGCAGTGCCCACCCGGGACAGGGGGCCGCAGATACGCAGTATTTT. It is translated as CSAHPGQGAADTQYF.

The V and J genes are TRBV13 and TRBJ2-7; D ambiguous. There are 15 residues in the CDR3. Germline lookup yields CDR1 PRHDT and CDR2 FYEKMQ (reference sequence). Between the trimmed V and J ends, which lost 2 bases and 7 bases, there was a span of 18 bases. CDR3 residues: CASSLFDRKVREQYF. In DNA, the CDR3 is TGTGCCAGCAGCTTATTCGATCGGAAGGTAAGGGAGCAGTACTTC.